Below, 27 T cell receptor beta chains from the same sample are listed, as sequenced in a study of cytomegalovirus exposure and HLA in healthy donors. The study ran its PCR with 60 Vbeta and 13 Jbeta primers. Method: immunoSEQ multiplex PCR; TCRdb's copy keeps in-frame clones and lacks some. The repertoire includes around 150,000 clones, 80% to 90% of them detected once, and 3.5% to 4.5% sits in the top ten. Sequencing was done on a sample of PBMCs. These receptors all come from a woman between 40 and 55 years old in good health and CMV-seropositive.

This clone was detected a few times. This rearrangement joins TRBV2 to TRBJ1-2, with TRBD1 matching over 9 bases. Looked up from germline, CDR1 is SNHLY and CDR2 is FYNNEI. This CDR3 is 14 amino acids long. Trimming removed 2 bases from V and 6 bases from J; junction bases left unmatched: 4. CDR3 in amino acids: CASSEMGDRDGYTF. The CDR3 bases are TGTGCCAGCAGTGAAATGGGGGACAGGGATGGCTACACCTTC.

This sequence joins TRBV5-4 and TRBJ2-3; the match to TRBD1 covers 7 bases. CDR1 is SGHNT and CDR2 is YYREEE in the germline V gene (reference sequence). V dropped 5 bases and J dropped 2; count of bases not matched to a gene: 11. The CDR3 contains 16 residues. The CDR3 DNA sequence: TGTGCCAGCAGTTTCCCTAAGGGGGCAGACACAGATACGCAGTATTTT. Its protein is CASSFPKGADTDTQYF.

As concerns this clone: One junction end disagrees with the germline gene, perhaps due to a read error. The chain carries TRBV7-2 and TRBJ2-3; D not certain. The germline CDR1 and CDR2 sequences are SGHTA and FQGNSA. CDR3 length equals 11 residues. For the CDR3, the DNA is TGTGCCAGCAGCCCTGCCGATACACAGTATTTT. It translates to CASSPADTQYF.

The CDR3 region has the DNA TGTGCCAGCAAAGGAACGGGGTCAGAGAATGAGCAGTTCTTC. Encoded protein: CASKGTGSENEQFF. The rearrangement links TRBV27 to TRBJ2-1; D is perhaps TRBD2 (5 bases). Germline V CDR1 and CDR2: MNHEY, SMNVEV (reference sequence). The CDR3 runs to 14 residues. Trimming shortened V by 7 bases and J by 7 bases, and 17 bases separated the two germline ends.

This chain joins TRBV30 and TRBJ2-1; 12 bases fit TRBD2. Germline trimming cut 0 bases from V and 10 bases from J; bases unmatched to any gene: 19. This CDR3 has 19 amino acids. From germline, CDR1 is GTSNPN and CDR2 SVGIG (reference sequence). The CDR3 bases are TGTGCCTGGAGTGTTACTCTAGCGGGGGGGCATGGGACCAAAAGGGAGCAGTTCTTC. Protein sequence: CAWSVTLAGGHGTKREQFF.

The CDR3 here is CASSPTRGNTEAFF. The DNA of the CDR3 is TGTGCCAGCTCACCGACAAGGGGGAACACTGAAGCTTTCTTT. V gene TRBV18 combines with J gene TRBJ1-1; D possibly corresponds to TRBD1 (5 bases). The CDR3 is made up of 14 amino acids. The V gene lost 3 bases and the J gene lost 1 base, with 9 bases spanning the gap. Per the germline V gene, CDR1 is KGHSH and CDR2 is LQKENI.

The chain links TRBV2 to TRBJ2-2; 10 positions match TRBD2. The trim removed 5 bases at V and 9 bases at J, leaving 9 bases unmatched. Germline V gene data show CDR1 as SNHLY and CDR2 as FYNNEI. CDR3 length: 15 amino acids. The CDR3 loop is CASSTLAGAIRELFF. The CDR3 DNA reads as TGTGCCAGCAGTACTCTAGCGGGAGCTATAAGGGAGCTGTTTTTT.

This sequence joins TRBV6-4 and TRBJ1-2; 7 positions agree with TRBD1. Germline-derived CDR1 and CDR2 are MRHNA and SNTAGT. The V segment lost 0 bases and the J segment 8 bases; nucleotides outside the gene matches: 6. This CDR3 comprises 14 residues. The CDR3 reads CASSDSGQSKGYTF. In DNA, the CDR3 is TGTGCCAGCAGTGACTCGGGACAGTCGAAGGGCTACACCTTC.

This clone was detected once. The chain carries TRBV7-8 and TRBJ1-2; possibly TRBD1 for D (6 bases). V shed 5 bases and J shed 7 bases, with 14 bases lying between them. Germline-derived CDR1 and CDR2 are SGHVS and FQNEAQ. This CDR3 is built from 13 residues. CDR3 in amino acids: CASSRGGGGGYTF. The CDR3 DNA follows: TGTGCCAGCAGCCGAGGGGGGGGTGGTGGCTACACCTTC.

This CDR3 is CASSYGTGFNEKLFF. The CDR3 region has the DNA TGTGCCAGCAGTTACGGGACAGGGTTTAATGAAAAACTGTTTTTT. This chain connects TRBV6-5 to TRBJ1-4; 9 bases are a match to TRBD1. Germline V CDR1 and CDR2: MNHEY, SVGAGI. This CDR3 spans 15 amino acids. Trimming at V came to 2 bases and at J to 4 bases, leaving 2 bases not matched to a gene.

This CDR3 reads CASSLAPGVEQFF. The CDR3, as DNA: TGCGCCAGCAGCTTGGCTCCGGGGGTTGAGCAGTTCTTC. The chain has TRBV5-1 and TRBJ2-1; D may be TRBD2 (6 bases). With 0 bases removed from V and 9 bases from J, the gap between germline ends came to 10 bases. CDR1 is SGHRS and CDR2 is YFSETQ in the germline V gene. The CDR3 runs 13 residues. Looking up the rest from reference TRBV5-1 and TRBJ2-1 gives the full variable domain: KAGVTQTPRYLIKTRGQQVTLSCSPISGHRSVSWYQQTPGQGLQFLFEYFSETQRNKGNFPGRFSGRQFSNSRSEMNVSTLELGDSALYLCASSLAPGVEQFFGPGTRLTVL.

The rearrangement links TRBV9 to TRBJ1-2, with 9 bases identical to TRBD1. Trimming took 6 bases from V and 5 from J; bases not matched to a gene: 5. Germline V lookup: CDR1 SGDLS, CDR2 YYNGEE. CDR3 length equals 13 residues. CDR3 nucleotide sequence: TGTGCCAGCACCCCGGGACAGGGTTATGGCTACACCTTC. It codes for CASTPGQGYGYTF.

The gene calls are TRBV25-1 and TRBJ2-1, with 7 bases matching TRBD2. The CDR3 is made up of 13 amino acids. Trimming cost V 4 bases and J 6 bases; bases outside gene matches: 3. Germline CDR1 and CDR2: MGHDK and SYGVNS. DNA of the CDR3: TGTGCCAGCAGTGGGACTAGGGGCAATGAGCAGTTCTTC. Amino acid sequence: CASSGTRGNEQFF.

The chain uses TRBV10-2 and TRBJ2-5; weak D call: TRBD1 (7 bases). With 4 bases removed from V and 5 bases from J, the gap between germline ends came to 14 bases. The CDR3 consists of 14 residues. Germline V gene data show CDR1 as WSHSY and CDR2 as SAAADI. Here the CDR3 reads CASSGMAGGETQYF. CDR3 bases: TGCGCCAGCAGTGGAATGGCAGGGGGGGAGACCCAGTACTTC.

The rearrangement joins TRBV5-1 to TRBJ2-7; 10 bases match TRBD1. The trim removed 1 base at V and 5 bases at J, leaving 6 bases unmatched. The germline gives CDR1 SGHRS, CDR2 YFSETQ. The CDR3 runs 15 residues. The CDR3 coding sequence is TGCGCCAGCAGCTTGACTCGGGACAGGGGCAACGAGCAGTACTTC. Translation gives CASSLTRDRGNEQYF.

This clone was observed a few times. The chain combines TRBV6-5 with TRBJ1-2; tentative D call: TRBD1 (5 bases). From germline, CDR1 is MNHEY and CDR2 SVGAGI. The CDR3 is made up of 15 amino acids. Trimming took off 8 bases at V and 3 bases at J, with 19 bases between the two ends. The CDR3 DNA is TGTGCCAGCTCTTACGCGGGGGAGATGCACTATGGCTACACCTTC. It translates to CASSYAGEMHYGYTF.

The chain links TRBV9 to TRBJ2-3, with D uncertain. Trimming cost V 4 bases and J 4 bases, with 7 bases left between them. The CDR3 runs to 12 residues. The germline gives CDR1 SGDLS, CDR2 YYNGEE. The CDR3 region has the DNA TGTGCCAGCAGCTCTTCCGCAGATACGCAGTATTTT. It yields the protein CASSSSADTQYF.

The chain uses TRBV5-4 and TRBJ1-2, with 10 bases matching TRBD1. The CDR3 extends over 16 amino acids. The germline gives CDR1 SGHNT, CDR2 YYREEE (reference sequence). V lost 4 bases, J lost 2 bases, and 8 bases stayed unmatched. Here the CDR3 reads CASSPQVGQGNYGYTF. DNA for the CDR3: TGTGCCAGCAGCCCGCAGGTGGGACAGGGGAACTATGGCTACACCTTC.

This rearrangement joins TRBV9 to TRBJ2-7, with D hard to call. Germline-derived CDR1 and CDR2 are SGDLS and YYNGEE. The CDR3 length is 9 residues. V dropped 8 bases and J dropped 7 bases, with 7 bases sitting between them. CDR3 protein: CASGEEQYF. The CDR3 DNA sequence: TGTGCCAGTGGAGAGGAGCAGTACTTC.

The V call is TRBV29-1, the J call TRBJ2-1; TRBD2 might be the D (6 bases). Germline assignment: CDR1 SQVTM and CDR2 ANQGSEA. V was shortened by 4 bases and J by 2 bases, with 15 bases between the two germline ends. This CDR3 comprises 15 residues. DNA for the CDR3: TGCAGCGTTGGACTCAGACTAGTACCCTACAATGAGCAGTTCTTC. Translating it yields CSVGLRLVPYNEQFF.

This rearrangement joins TRBV5-4 to TRBJ2-1; TRBD2 might be the D (6 bases). This CDR3 comprises 15 residues. Germline V CDR1 and CDR2: SGHNT, YYREEE (reference sequence). The V gene lost 3 bases and the J gene lost 2 bases, with 12 bases spanning the gap. The CDR3, as DNA: TGTGCCAGCAGCTCCCGGGACTTAGCCTACAATGAGCAGTTCTTC. Protein product: CASSSRDLAYNEQFF.

Turning to this clone: The final CDR3 position lacks the conserved phenylalanine or tryptophan, pointing to a likely read error. The rearrangement joins TRBV5-1 to TRBJ1-6, with D unclear. There are 15 residues in the CDR3. Trimming cost V 0 bases and J 3 bases, with 7 bases left between them. Germline assignment: CDR1 SGHRS and CDR2 YFSETQ. The DNA for the CDR3 is TGCGCCAGCAGCTTGGGGGCCAGCTATAATTCACCCCTCCACCTT. Translation gives CASSLGASYNSPLHL.

This chain's CDR3 is CASSQERGSRFEDYTF. DNA for the CDR3: TGCGCCAGCAGCCAAGAAAGGGGTTCCCGGTTTGAGGACTACACCTTC. The V gene is TRBV4-3, the J gene TRBJ1-2; D perhaps matches TRBD1 (5 bases). Germline CDR1 reads LGHNA; CDR2 reads YSLEER. CDR3 length: 16 residues. Trimming stripped 0 bases from V and 10 bases from J, with 21 bases between.

V is TRBV5-1 and J is TRBJ2-1; TRBD2 might be the D (7 bases). The CDR3 sequence is 15 residues long. The germline V gene has CDR1 SGHRS and CDR2 YFSETQ. V dropped 5 bases and J dropped 7 bases, with 19 bases sitting between them. The CDR3 DNA follows: TGCGCCAGCAGGGGGGGGCGGGCCGGAGGGAATGAGCAGTTCTTC. Translation: CASRGGRAGGNEQFF.

CDR3 bases: TGTGCCAGCAGCTCCCCCACAGGGCCGAGCTCTGGAAACACCATATATTTT. Protein product: CASSSPTGPSSGNTIYF. The chain links TRBV13 to TRBJ1-3, with a tentative D call TRBD1 (6 bases). The CDR3 totals 17 residues. CDR1 is PRHDT and CDR2 is FYEKMQ in the germline V gene (reference sequence). The V end was cut by 4 bases, the J end by 0 bases, with 16 bases between.

This clone was seen once. This chain joins TRBV15 and TRBJ1-2; 8 bases line up with TRBD1. CDR1 is LNHNV, CDR2 YYDKDF, per germline (reference sequence). Losses at the gene ends were 4 bases for V and 2 bases for J; bases not matched to a gene: 6. The CDR3 loop spans 15 amino acids. Here the CDR3 reads CATSTHWTGNYGYTF. In DNA, the CDR3 is TGTGCCACCAGCACCCACTGGACAGGGAACTATGGCTACACCTTC. The whole variable domain, filled in from reference TRBV15 and TRBJ1-2, reads DAMVIQNPRYQVTQFGKPVTLSCSQTLNHNVMYWYQQKSSQAPKLLFHYYDKDFNNEADTPDNFQSRRPNTSFCFLDIRSPGLGDTAMYLCATSTHWTGNYGYTFGSGTRLTVV.

This sequence joins TRBV7-7 and TRBJ2-5; weak D call: TRBD1 (6 bases). CDR1 and CDR2 (germline): SSHAT, FNYEAQ (reference sequence). V was pared by 4 bases and J by 2 bases, with 14 bases between. This CDR3 comprises 15 residues. CDR3 loop: CASSWTGTPQETQYF. Here the CDR3 DNA reads TGTGCCAGCAGCTGGACCGGGACACCGCAAGAGACCCAGTACTTC.